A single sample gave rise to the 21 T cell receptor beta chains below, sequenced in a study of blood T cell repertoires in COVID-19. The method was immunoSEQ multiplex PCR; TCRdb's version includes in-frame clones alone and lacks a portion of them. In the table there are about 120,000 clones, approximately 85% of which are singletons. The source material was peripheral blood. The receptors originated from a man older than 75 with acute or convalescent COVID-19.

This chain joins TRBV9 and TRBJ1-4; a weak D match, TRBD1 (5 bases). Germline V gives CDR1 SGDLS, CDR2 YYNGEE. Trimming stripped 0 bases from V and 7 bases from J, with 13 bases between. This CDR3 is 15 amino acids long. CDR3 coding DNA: TGTGCCAGCAGCGTAGATGCTTCCGGGGGTGAAAAACTGTTTTTT. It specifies CASSVDASGGEKLFF.

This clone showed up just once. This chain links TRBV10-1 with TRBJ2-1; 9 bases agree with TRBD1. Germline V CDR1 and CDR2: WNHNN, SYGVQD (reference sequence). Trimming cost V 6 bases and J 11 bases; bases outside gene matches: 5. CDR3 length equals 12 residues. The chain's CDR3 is CASREGQGKQFF. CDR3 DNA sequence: TGCGCCAGCAGGGAGGGACAGGGTAAGCAGTTCTTC.

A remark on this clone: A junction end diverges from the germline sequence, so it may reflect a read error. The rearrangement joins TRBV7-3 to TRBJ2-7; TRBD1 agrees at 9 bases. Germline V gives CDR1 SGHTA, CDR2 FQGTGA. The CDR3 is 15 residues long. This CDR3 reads CASSPGGQGSHEQYF. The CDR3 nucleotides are TGTGCCAGTAGCCCTGGGGGACAGGGCTCCCACGAGCAGTACTTC.

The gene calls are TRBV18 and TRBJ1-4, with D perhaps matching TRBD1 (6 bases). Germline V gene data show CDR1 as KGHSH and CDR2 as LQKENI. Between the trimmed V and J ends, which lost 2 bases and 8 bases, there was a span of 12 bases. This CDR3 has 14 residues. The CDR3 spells CASSPATGSEKLFF. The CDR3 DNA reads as TGTGCCAGCTCACCAGCGACAGGCTCCGAAAAACTGTTTTTT.

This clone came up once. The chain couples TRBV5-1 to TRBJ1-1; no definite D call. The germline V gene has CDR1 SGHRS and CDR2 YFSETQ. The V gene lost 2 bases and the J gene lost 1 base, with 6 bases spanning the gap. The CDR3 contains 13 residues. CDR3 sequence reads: CASSLMANTEAFF. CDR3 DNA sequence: TGCGCCAGCAGCTTAATGGCGAACACTGAAGCTTTCTTT.

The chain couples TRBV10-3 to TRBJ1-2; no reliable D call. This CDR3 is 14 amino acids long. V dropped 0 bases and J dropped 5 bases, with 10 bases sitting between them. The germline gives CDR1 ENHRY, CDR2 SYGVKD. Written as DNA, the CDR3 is TGTGCCATCAGTGAGTCGGGCAGCCCTTATGGCTACACCTTC. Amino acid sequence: CAISESGSPYGYTF.

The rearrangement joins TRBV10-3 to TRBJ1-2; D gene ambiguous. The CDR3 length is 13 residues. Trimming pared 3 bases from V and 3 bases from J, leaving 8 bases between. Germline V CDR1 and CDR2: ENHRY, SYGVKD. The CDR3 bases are TGTGCCATCAGTGAAGGCCAGGACTATGGCTACACCTTC. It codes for CAISEGQDYGYTF.

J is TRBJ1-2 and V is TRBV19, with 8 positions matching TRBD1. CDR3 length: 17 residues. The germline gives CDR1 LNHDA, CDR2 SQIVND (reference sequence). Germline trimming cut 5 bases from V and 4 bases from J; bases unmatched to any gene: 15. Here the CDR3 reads CASSVPGTGFTIYGYTF. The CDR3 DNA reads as TGTGCCAGTAGTGTCCCCGGGACAGGATTTACCATCTATGGCTACACCTTC.

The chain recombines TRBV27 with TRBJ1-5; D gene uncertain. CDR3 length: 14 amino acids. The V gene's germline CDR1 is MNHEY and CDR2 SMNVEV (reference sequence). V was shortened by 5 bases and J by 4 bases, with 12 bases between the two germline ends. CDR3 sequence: CASSIPGSNQPQHF. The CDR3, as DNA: TGTGCCAGCAGTATTCCGGGATCTAATCAGCCCCAGCATTTT.

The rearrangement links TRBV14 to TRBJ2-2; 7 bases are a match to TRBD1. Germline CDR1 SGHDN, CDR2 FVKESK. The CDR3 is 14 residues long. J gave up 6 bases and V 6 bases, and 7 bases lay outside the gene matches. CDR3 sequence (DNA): TGTGCCAGCAGTTACCTCCAGGGGGCCGGGGAGCTGTTTTTT. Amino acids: CASSYLQGAGELFF.

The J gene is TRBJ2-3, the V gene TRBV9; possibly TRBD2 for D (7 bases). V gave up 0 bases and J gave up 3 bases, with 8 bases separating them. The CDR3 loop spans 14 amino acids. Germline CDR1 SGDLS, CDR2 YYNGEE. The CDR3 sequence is CASSVEGGTDTQYF. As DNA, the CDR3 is TGTGCCAGCAGCGTAGAGGGGGGGACAGATACGCAGTATTTT.

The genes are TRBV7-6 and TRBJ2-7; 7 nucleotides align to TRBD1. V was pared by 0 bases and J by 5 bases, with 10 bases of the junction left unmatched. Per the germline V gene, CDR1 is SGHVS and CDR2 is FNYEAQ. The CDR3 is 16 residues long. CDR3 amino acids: CASSLASSGGRNEQYF. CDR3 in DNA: TGTGCCAGCAGCTTAGCGTCGTCAGGGGGAAGAAACGAGCAGTACTTC.

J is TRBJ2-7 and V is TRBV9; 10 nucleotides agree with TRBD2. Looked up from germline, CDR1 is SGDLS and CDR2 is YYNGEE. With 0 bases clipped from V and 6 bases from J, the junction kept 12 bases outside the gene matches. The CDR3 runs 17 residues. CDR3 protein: CASSVGYGLAGELEQYF. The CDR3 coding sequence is TGTGCCAGCAGCGTAGGTTATGGGCTAGCGGGAGAACTCGAGCAGTACTTC.

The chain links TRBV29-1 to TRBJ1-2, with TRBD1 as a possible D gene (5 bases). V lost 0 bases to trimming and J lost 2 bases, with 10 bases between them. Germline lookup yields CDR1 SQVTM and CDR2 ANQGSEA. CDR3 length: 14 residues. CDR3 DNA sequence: TGCAGCGTTGAAGACCCGACAGAGAACTATGGCTACACCTTC. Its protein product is CSVEDPTENYGYTF.

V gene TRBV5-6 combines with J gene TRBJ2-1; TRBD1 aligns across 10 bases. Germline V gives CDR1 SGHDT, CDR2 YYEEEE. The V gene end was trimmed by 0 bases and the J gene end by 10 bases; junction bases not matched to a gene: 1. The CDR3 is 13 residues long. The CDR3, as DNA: TGTGCCAGCAGCTTGGCGGGACAGGGGGAGCAGTTCTTC. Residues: CASSLAGQGEQFF.

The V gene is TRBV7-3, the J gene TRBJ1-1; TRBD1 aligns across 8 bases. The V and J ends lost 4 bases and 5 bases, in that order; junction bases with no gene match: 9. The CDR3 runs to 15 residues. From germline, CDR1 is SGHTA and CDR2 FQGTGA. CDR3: CASSSRPTGETEAFF. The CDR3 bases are TGTGCCAGCAGCTCAAGACCGACAGGGGAGACTGAAGCTTTCTTT.

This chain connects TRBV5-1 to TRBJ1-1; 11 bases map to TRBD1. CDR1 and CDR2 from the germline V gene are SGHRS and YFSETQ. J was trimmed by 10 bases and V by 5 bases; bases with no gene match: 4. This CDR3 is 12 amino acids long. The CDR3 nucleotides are TGCGCCAGCAGGGGACAGGGGGAGAGAGCTTTCTTT. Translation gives CASRGQGERAFF. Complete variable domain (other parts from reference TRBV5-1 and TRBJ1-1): KAGVTQTPRYLIKTRGQQVTLSCSPISGHRSVSWYQQTPGQGLQFLFEYFSETQRNKGNFPGRFSGRQFSNSRSEMNVSTLELGDSALYLCASRGQGERAFFGQGTRLTVV.

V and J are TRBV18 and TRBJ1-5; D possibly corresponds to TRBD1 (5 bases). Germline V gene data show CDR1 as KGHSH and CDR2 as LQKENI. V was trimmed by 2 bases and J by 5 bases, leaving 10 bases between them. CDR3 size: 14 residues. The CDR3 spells CASSPGGGHQPQHF. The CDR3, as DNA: TGTGCCAGCTCACCAGGGGGAGGGCATCAGCCCCAGCATTTT.

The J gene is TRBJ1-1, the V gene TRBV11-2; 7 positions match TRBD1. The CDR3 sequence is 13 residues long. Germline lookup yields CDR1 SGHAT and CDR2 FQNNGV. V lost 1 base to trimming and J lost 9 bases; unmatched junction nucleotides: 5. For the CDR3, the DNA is TGTGCCAGCAGCTTAGGGTTGACAGGGCAAGCTTTCTTT. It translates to CASSLGLTGQAFF.

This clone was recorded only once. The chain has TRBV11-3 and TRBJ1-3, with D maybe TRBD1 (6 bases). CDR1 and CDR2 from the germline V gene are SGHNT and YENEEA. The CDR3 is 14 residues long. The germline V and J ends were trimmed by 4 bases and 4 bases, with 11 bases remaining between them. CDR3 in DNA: TGTGCCAGCAGCTGGGGGACACTCGGAAACACCATATATTTT. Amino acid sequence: CASSWGTLGNTIYF.

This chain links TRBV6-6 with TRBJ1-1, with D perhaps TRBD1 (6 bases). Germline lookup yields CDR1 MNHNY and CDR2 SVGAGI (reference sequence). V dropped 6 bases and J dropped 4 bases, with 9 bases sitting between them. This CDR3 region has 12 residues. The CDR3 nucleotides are TGTGCCAGCAGCCAGACAGGCACTGAAGCTTTCTTT. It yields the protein CASSQTGTEAFF.